A single sample gave rise to the 26 T cell receptor beta chains below, sequenced in a study of T cell responses to AZD1222 COVID-19 vaccine. Here immunoSEQ multiplex PCR was the method, and the copy in TCRdb shows in-frame clones only, minus some. The sample includes roughly 100,000 clones, about 90% of them seen just once. Sequenced material: peripheral blood, taken on day 0 of AZD1222 vaccination. The origin of the receptors is an adult in good health.

This clone was detected once. V is TRBV18 and J is TRBJ2-3; D tentatively fits TRBD1 or TRBD2 (6 bases each). Germline CDR1 KGHSH, CDR2 LQKENI. CDR3 length equals 15 residues. V shed 6 bases and J shed 2 bases, with 15 bases lying between them. In DNA, the CDR3 is TGTGCCAGCTCGTCACGGGGGCAGAACACAGATACGCAGTATTTT. This codes for CASSSRGQNTDTQYF.

The chain recombines TRBV6-4 with TRBJ2-1, with TRBD2 matching 14 bases. The length of the CDR3 is 16 residues. J gave up 6 bases and V 3 bases, and 4 bases lay outside the gene matches. CDR1 MRHNA and CDR2 SNTAGT come from the germline V gene. In DNA, the CDR3 is TGTGCCAGCAGTGAAACCGGGACTAGCGGGAGCAATGAGCAGTTCTTC. Translated: CASSETGTSGSNEQFF.

The rearrangement links TRBV7-2 to TRBJ1-4; perhaps TRBD1 as D (6 bases). The ends were cut back, 1 base at V and 15 bases at J, with 15 bases in the middle. CDR1 is SGHTA, CDR2 FQGNSA, per germline. The CDR3 is 13 amino acids. The CDR3 here is CASSLEGGDQVFF. CDR3 DNA sequence: TGTGCCAGCAGCTTAGAGGGGGGTGATCAGGTGTTTTTT.

This chain connects TRBV24-1 to TRBJ1-5, with a possible D match to TRBD1 (5 bases). Germline V gives CDR1 KGHDR, CDR2 SFDVKD. The CDR3 runs to 14 residues. V lost 6 bases, J lost 3 bases, and 11 bases lay in between. CDR3: CATSFTGDNQPQHF. For the CDR3, the DNA is TGTGCCACCAGTTTTACGGGGGACAATCAGCCCCAGCATTTT.

The rearrangement joins TRBV7-8 to TRBJ2-7, with TRBD1 matching over 11 bases. Trimming took 4 bases from V and 3 from J; bases not matched to a gene: 2. The germline V gene encodes CDR1 SGHVS and CDR2 FQNEAQ. This CDR3 has 14 amino acids. The CDR3: CASSSGTGGYEQYF. The CDR3 DNA reads TGTGCCAGCAGCTCCGGGACAGGGGGCTACGAGCAGTACTTC.

This clone was recorded at least ten times. The chain joins TRBV11-3 to TRBJ2-3; 8 positions match TRBD2. The CDR3 consists of 15 residues. The V segment lost 5 bases and the J segment 4 bases; nucleotides outside the gene matches: 8. In germline, CDR1 is SGHNT, CDR2 YENEEA. For the CDR3, the DNA is TGTGCCAGCAGCGCGAGAAGCGGGAGCGCAGATACGCAGTATTTT. This codes for CASSARSGSADTQYF.

The rearrangement joins TRBV6-5 to TRBJ1-1; 7 bases map to TRBD1. CDR1 is MNHEY and CDR2 is SVGAGI in the germline V gene. V lost 5 bases and J lost 4; bases outside the gene matches: 7. The CDR3 consists of 14 residues. The CDR3 region has the DNA TGTGCCAGCAGTCCGACAGGGATTAGCACTGAAGCTTTCTTT. Translated, it gives CASSPTGISTEAFF.

Remarks on this clone: The same CDR3 is also encoded by other DNA sequences in this sample. The rearrangement uses TRBV30 and TRBJ1-4, with 9 bases lining up with TRBD1. Losses at the gene ends were 0 bases for V and 5 bases for J; bases not matched to a gene: 4. The germline gives CDR1 GTSNPN, CDR2 SVGIG (reference sequence). There are 15 residues in the CDR3. CDR3 in amino acids: CAWSVRGTGNEKLFF. The CDR3 DNA reads TGTGCCTGGAGTGTACGCGGGACAGGGAATGAAAAACTGTTTTTT.

The CDR3 spells CASSLWGTDTQYF. DNA for the CDR3: TGTGCCAGCAGTTTGTGGGGCACAGATACGCAGTATTTT. V gene TRBV27 combines with J gene TRBJ2-3; D unresolved. Per germline, CDR1 MNHEY and CDR2 SMNVEV (reference sequence). V lost 3 bases and J lost 1, with 5 bases in between. The CDR3 covers 13 residues.

The gene calls are TRBV5-4 and TRBJ2-2, with 11 bases lining up with TRBD2. Germline V gene sequence: CDR1 SGHNT, CDR2 YYREEE (reference sequence). CDR3 length equals 16 residues. V shed 3 bases, J shed 6 bases, and the junction held 7 bases outside the gene matches. The CDR3 DNA follows: TGTGCCAGCAGCTCTACTAGCGGGAGTCGATCCGGGGAGCTGTTTTTT. Its translation is CASSSTSGSRSGELFF.

The rearrangement joins TRBV28 to TRBJ2-7; 10 nucleotides match TRBD2. The V and J ends lost 3 bases and 4 bases, in that order; junction bases with no gene match: 12. Germline CDR1 and CDR2: MDHEN and SYDVKM. This CDR3 contains 17 residues. DNA for the CDR3: TGTGCCAGCAGTTTGTGGACTAGCGGCCTCCAAACTTACGAGCAGTACTTC. Its translation is CASSLWTSGLQTYEQYF. The whole variable domain, remainder taken from reference TRBV28 and TRBJ2-7, is DVKVTQSSRYLVKRTGEKVFLECVQDMDHENMFWYRQDPGLGLRLIYFSYDVKMKEKGDIPEGYSVSREKKERFSLILESASTNQTSMYLCASSLWTSGLQTYEQYFGPGTRLTVT.

The sample holds a few counts of this clone. The chain carries TRBV7-7 and TRBJ2-3; TRBD2 matches 9 bases. Germline CDR1 reads SSHAT; CDR2 reads FNYEAQ (reference sequence). The CDR3 covers 16 residues. The junction had 4 bases not matched to a gene; V was cut back by 1 base and J by 2 bases. The chain's CDR3 is CASSLGASGVTDTQYF. The CDR3, as DNA: TGTGCCAGCAGCTTAGGGGCTAGCGGGGTCACAGATACGCAGTATTTT.

J is TRBJ2-3 and V is TRBV10-1; TRBD2 matches at 7 bases. V lost 4 bases to trimming and J lost 3 bases; unmatched junction nucleotides: 7. CDR3 length: 15 residues. Germline loops: CDR1 WNHNN, CDR2 SYGVQD (reference sequence). The DNA of the CDR3 is TGCGCCAGCAGTGGATTTGAGCGGGGAACAGATACGCAGTATTTT. Translating gives CASSGFERGTDTQYF.

CDR3 region: CASTRTGLYNEQFF. In DNA form, the CDR3 reads TGTGCCAGTACAAGGACAGGATTATACAATGAGCAGTTCTTC. This chain uses TRBV19 with TRBJ2-1, with 7 nucleotides matching TRBD1. Trimming removed 7 bases from V and 4 bases from J; junction bases left unmatched: 7. Germline V CDR1 and CDR2: LNHDA, SQIVND (reference sequence). This CDR3 is built from 14 residues. Using reference TRBV19 and TRBJ2-1 for the parts outside the CDR3, the full variable domain is DGGITQSPKYLFRKEGQNVTLSCEQNLNHDAMYWYRQDPGQGLRLIYYSQIVNDFQKGDIAEGYSVSREKKESFPLTVTSAQKNPTAFYLCASTRTGLYNEQFFGPGTRLTVL.

The chain recombines TRBV7-9 with TRBJ2-7; TRBD2 aligns across 12 bases. Looked up from germline, CDR1 is SEHNR and CDR2 is FQNEAQ (reference sequence). With V trimmed by 5 bases and J by 4 bases, 12 bases remained unmatched. The CDR3 length is 17 residues. The CDR3 coding sequence is TGTGCCAGCAGCCCTAGGAAGACTAGCGGGAGTAATTACGAGCAGTACTTC. This gives the protein CASSPRKTSGSNYEQYF.

The chain couples TRBV5-1 to TRBJ1-1; 8 positions match TRBD1. This CDR3 comprises 15 residues. The germline V gene encodes CDR1 SGHRS and CDR2 YFSETQ. J was trimmed by 1 base and V by 4 bases; bases with no gene match: 6. In DNA form, the CDR3 reads TGCGCCAGCAGCCGGACAGGGTGGGGGAACACTGAAGCTTTCTTT. Protein product: CASSRTGWGNTEAFF.

The CDR3 bases are TGTGTCTCCTCCGTGGGCACAGATACGCAGTATTTT. Translating it yields CVSSVGTDTQYF. The rearrangement uses TRBV10-3 and TRBJ2-3; no firm D call. The germline V gene has CDR1 ENHRY and CDR2 SYGVKD. CDR3 length: 12 residues.

J is TRBJ1-5 and V is TRBV14; no firm D call. V lost 1 base and J lost 9, with 16 bases in between. The CDR3 is 15 amino acids. Germline loops: CDR1 SGHDN, CDR2 FVKESK. CDR3: CASSQGTGNQWPQHF. The CDR3 nucleotides read TGTGCCAGCAGCCAAGGGACGGGTAATCAGTGGCCCCAGCATTTT.

The chain employs TRBV7-9 and TRBJ1-4; perhaps TRBD1 as D (6 bases). Trimming removed 4 bases at V and 4 bases at J, with 10 bases between. The CDR3 is 14 residues long. Germline lookup yields CDR1 SEHNR and CDR2 FQNEAQ (reference sequence). Written as DNA, the CDR3 is TGTGCCAGCAGCTCACTGGACAGTAATGAAAAACTGTTTTTT. It codes for CASSSLDSNEKLFF. Full variable domain (outside the CDR3, taken from reference TRBV7-9 and TRBJ1-4): DTGVSQNPRHKITKRGQNVTFRCDPISEHNRLYWYRQTLGQGPEFLTYFQNEAQLEKSRLLSDRFSAERPKGSFSTLEIQRTEQGDSAMYLCASSSLDSNEKLFFGSGTQLSVL.

V and J are TRBV5-5 and TRBJ2-3; 7 nucleotides match TRBD1. The CDR3 length is 15 residues. With 4 bases clipped from V and 2 bases from J, the junction kept 7 bases outside the gene matches. Germline-derived CDR1 and CDR2 are SGHKS and YYEKEE (reference sequence). CDR3 region: CASSLPGGITDTQYF. CDR3 nucleotide sequence: TGTGCCAGCAGCCTACCAGGGGGAATCACAGATACGCAGTATTTT.

The CDR3 loop reads CASCLEGGTEAFF. The CDR3 nucleotides read TGTGCCAGCTGCCTTGAAGGTGGAACTGAAGCTTTCTTT. The genes are TRBV11-2 and TRBJ1-1; D is uncertain. Trimming pared 8 bases from V and 5 bases from J, leaving 15 bases between. CDR3 size: 13 residues. In germline, CDR1 is SGHAT, CDR2 FQNNGV.

This sequence joins TRBV5-1 and TRBJ1-2; tentatively, D is TRBD1 (6 bases). CDR1 is SGHRS, CDR2 YFSETQ, per germline. V lost 2 bases and J 8 bases, leaving 10 bases between the germline ends. CDR3 length: 12 amino acids. The CDR3 loop is CASSFDRIGYTF. For the CDR3, the DNA is TGCGCCAGCAGCTTCGACAGGATCGGCTACACCTTC.

The CDR3 protein is CASSLQGANTEAFF. CDR3 coding DNA: TGCGCCAGCAGCTTGCAGGGGGCTAACACTGAAGCTTTCTTT. The chain couples TRBV5-1 to TRBJ1-1; 8 bases are shared with TRBD1. Germline CDR1 is SGHRS and CDR2 is YFSETQ. This CDR3 is 14 amino acids long. V was clipped by 1 base and J by 2 bases; unmatched bases: 1.

This chain uses TRBV7-3 with TRBJ2-3, with 11 bases identical to TRBD2. CDR1 is SGHTA and CDR2 is FQGTGA in the germline V gene. CDR3 length: 17 amino acids. The J segment lost 2 bases and the V segment lost 0 bases, leaving 4 bases of the junction unmatched. The DNA of the CDR3 is TGTGCCAGCAGCTTAACGGGACTAGCGGAAGACACAGATACGCAGTATTTT. Encoded protein: CASSLTGLAEDTDTQYF.

V and J are TRBV9 and TRBJ1-1; D possibly corresponds to TRBD1 (5 bases). Trimming left V 4 bases short and J 7 bases short, with 14 bases between. This CDR3 comprises 13 residues. Germline V gives CDR1 SGDLS, CDR2 YYNGEE. The CDR3 loop is CASSQRGGGEAFF. The CDR3, as DNA: TGTGCCAGCAGCCAACGGGGGGGAGGTGAAGCTTTCTTT.

The chain employs TRBV18 and TRBJ1-2; perhaps TRBD1 as D (5 bases). This CDR3 is 14 amino acids long. The V end was cut by 3 bases, the J end by 7 bases, with 15 bases between. From germline, CDR1 is KGHSH and CDR2 LQKENI. Here the CDR3 reads CASSPPPGPGGYTF. CDR3 coding DNA: TGTGCCAGCTCACCTCCCCCGGGGCCGGGTGGCTACACCTTC. The variable domain in full, completed from reference TRBV18 and TRBJ1-2, reads NAGVMQNPRHLVRRRGQEARLRCSPMKGHSHVYWYRQLPEEGLKFMVYLQKENIIDESGMPKERFSAEFPKEGPSILRIQQVVRGDSAAYFCASSPPPGPGGYTFGSGTRLTVV.